This TCR beta chain was sequenced during a study of blood T cell repertoires in COVID-19 (TCRdb year 2020). Study-wide context: Samples from collaborators originated in the United States, Italy and Spain and spanned both the acute and convalescent phases of COVID-19. The material from the prospective study consisted of cDNA or gDNA derived from T cells, B-cell-depleted T cells, or PBMCs. The repertoires were released in a freely available public database intended as a resource for research on the immune response to SARS-CoV-2. Where HLA class I and class II types were available, the types were taken from metadata supplied by the sample provider, not from assay-based typing. A de-identified subject ID, COVID-19 status, age in years and sex were almost always included in the sample metadata. Deeply sampled blood TCRbeta repertoires from subjects exposed to, actively infected with, or recovered from COVID-19 were included in the dataset. Samples were obtained from the ongoing ImmuneRACE study (first 160 participants) and from about 1,300 subjects provided by 6 global collaborators.

In the germline V gene (reference sequence), CDR1 corresponds to LNHDA and CDR2 to SQIVND. There are 14 amino acids in the CDR3, from cysteine to phenylalanine inclusive. The CDR3 DNA has 42 bases and is translated from base 1. V is cut back by 0 bases and J by 9 bases, with 1 base in the junction unmatched. One collaborating source in Seattle enrolled patients while the patients were actively infected and followed the patients over time throughout the course of disease. Whole blood was collected in K2EDTA tubes by collaborating institutions according to the institutions' own protocols. Collaborator samples were shipped for TCRbeta analysis as frozen whole blood, isolated PBMCs, or DNA extracted from either sample type. What the authors observed across the whole study: Clinical and demographic metadata were provided uncurated, with the amount varying by source and participant.

The immunoSEQ Assay, a bias-controlled multiplex PCR, was used to amplify TCRbeta CDR3 regions from genomic DNA. In the paper's pipeline: Within the assay, amplification of reference gene primers was used to estimate how many nucleated cells each sample contained. To quantify the absolute abundance of each unique TCRbeta CDR3 rearrangement, sequence reads were collapsed and filtered. Productive Simpson clonality was computed per sample as the square root of Simpson's diversity index over productive rearrangements. Sourced from immuneACCESS, this table was stored by TCRdb with only in-frame sequences that have V and J called. A share of the clones is absent; for the studies checked, an unresolved V gene accounts for under half, and the remainder has no known explanation. The V and J calls and the clone size are those of that table, but D and trimming were determined from the DNA. In this sample the table shows roughly 68,000 clones, 76% of which occur a single time. 15% of the sample is taken by the ten largest.

Of note for this clone: Its cognate antigen has yet to be identified. No qualities accompany the bases; no much larger clone lies one base away.

The chain couples TRBV19 to TRBJ2-1, and 11 bases in between align with TRBD2. This receptor was taken from a man in his fifties or sixties with COVID-19, enrolled during active disease. The specimen was peripheral blood. The sequenced DNA is TGTGCCAGTAGTATAGATAGCGGGGGGGGTGAGCAGTTCTTC. It specifies CASSIDSGGGEQFF.